These T cell receptor beta chains were read from a single sample in a study of control samples from healthy donors and cancer patients. Using immunoSEQ multiplex PCR, the repertoire was profiled, and TCRdb retains in-frame clones only, with some absent. The sample lists over 85,000 clones; around nine tenths were seen once. Sequences were obtained from PBMCs. These TCRs come from a woman in her forties or fifties with colorectal cancer. Both conserved end residues are part of each CDR3.

V	J	CDR3
TRBV24-1	TRBJ1-1	CATSDTGRDTEAFF
TRBV18	TRBJ2-6	CASSPKAGNSGANVLTF
TRBV5-8	TRBJ2-2	CASSDGLRSGSGSGELFF
TRBV27	TRBJ1-5	CASSPDKFNQPQHF
TRBV30	TRBJ1-5	CAWSRASEQPQHF
TRBV18	TRBJ2-3	CASSPPGLAGGTDTQYF
TRBV19	TRBJ2-2	CASTPQGPRELFF
TRBV6-5	TRBJ2-3	CASRRGYTDTQYF
TRBV7-9	TRBJ1-5	CASSPPNQPQHF
TRBV9	TRBJ2-4	CASSVRGKGDIQYF
TRBV6-5	TRBJ1-1	CASSYGSRDTEAFF
TRBV2	TRBJ1-3	CASTTAELSGNTIYF
TRBV18	TRBJ1-1	CASSPKGVGAEAFF
TRBV5-8	TRBJ2-5	CASSLAGTARETQYF
TRBV28	TRBJ1-4	CASRVGGQGIHLFF
TRBV4-3	TRBJ1-1	CASSQLDREAEAFF
TRBV5-4	TRBJ1-2	CASSLYGSRGYTF
TRBV5-1	TRBJ1-2	CASSLVVSNYGYTF
TRBV28	TRBJ1-6	CASSPRGRSYNSPLHF
TRBV19	TRBJ1-5	CASSIQDRRNQPQHF